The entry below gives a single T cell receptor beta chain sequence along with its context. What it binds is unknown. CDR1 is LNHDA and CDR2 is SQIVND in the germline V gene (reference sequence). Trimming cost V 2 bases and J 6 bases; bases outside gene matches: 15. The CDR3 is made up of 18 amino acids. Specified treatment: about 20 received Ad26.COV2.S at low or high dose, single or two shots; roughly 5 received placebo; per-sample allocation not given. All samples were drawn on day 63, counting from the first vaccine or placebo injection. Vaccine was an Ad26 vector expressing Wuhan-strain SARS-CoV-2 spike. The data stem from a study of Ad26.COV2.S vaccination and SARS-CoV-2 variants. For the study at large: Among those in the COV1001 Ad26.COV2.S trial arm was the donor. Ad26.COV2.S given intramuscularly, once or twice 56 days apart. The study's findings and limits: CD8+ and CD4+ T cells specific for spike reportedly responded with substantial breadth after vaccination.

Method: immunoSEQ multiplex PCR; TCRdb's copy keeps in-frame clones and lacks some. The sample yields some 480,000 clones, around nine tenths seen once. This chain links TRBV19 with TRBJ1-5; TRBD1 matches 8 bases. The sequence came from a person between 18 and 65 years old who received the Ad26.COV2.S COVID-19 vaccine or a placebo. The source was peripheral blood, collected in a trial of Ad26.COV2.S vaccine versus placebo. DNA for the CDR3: TGTGCCAGTAGTATATTTCCGGGGGGCAGGGGGCTTAGTCAGCCCCAGCATTTT. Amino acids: CASSIFPGGRGLSQPQHF.